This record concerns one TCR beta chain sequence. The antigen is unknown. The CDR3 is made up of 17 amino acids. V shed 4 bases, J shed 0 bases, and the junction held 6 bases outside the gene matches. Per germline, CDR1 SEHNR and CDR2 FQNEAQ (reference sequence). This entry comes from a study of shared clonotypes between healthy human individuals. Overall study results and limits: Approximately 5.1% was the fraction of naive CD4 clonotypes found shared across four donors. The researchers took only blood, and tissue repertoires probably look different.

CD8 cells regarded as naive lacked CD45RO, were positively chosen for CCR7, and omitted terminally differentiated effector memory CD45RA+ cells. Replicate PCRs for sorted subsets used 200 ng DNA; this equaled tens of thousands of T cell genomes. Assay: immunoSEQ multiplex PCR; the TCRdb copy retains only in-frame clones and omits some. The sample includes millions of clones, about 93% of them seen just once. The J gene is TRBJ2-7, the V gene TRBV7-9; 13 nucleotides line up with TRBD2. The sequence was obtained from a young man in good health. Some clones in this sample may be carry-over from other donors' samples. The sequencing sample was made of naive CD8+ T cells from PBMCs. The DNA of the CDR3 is TGTGCCAGCAGCTCGACGTGGACTAGCGGGAGCTCCTACGAGCAGTACTTC. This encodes CASSSTWTSGSSYEQYF.